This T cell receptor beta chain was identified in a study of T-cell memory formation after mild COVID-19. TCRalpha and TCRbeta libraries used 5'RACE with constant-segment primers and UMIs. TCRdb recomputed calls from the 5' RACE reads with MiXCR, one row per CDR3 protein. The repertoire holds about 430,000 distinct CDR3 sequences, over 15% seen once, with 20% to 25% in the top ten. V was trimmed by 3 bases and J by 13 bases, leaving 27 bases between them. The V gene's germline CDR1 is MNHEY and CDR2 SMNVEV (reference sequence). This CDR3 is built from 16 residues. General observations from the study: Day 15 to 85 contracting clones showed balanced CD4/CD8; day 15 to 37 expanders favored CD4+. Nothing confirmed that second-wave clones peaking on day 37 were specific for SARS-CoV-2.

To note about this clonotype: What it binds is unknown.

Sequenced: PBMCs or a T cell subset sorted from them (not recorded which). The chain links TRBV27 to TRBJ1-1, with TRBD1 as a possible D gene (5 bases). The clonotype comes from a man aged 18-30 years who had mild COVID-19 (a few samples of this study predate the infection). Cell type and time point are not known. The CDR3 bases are TGTGCCAGCAGTTTTTCTGGTGGGGGGAATCGAGGGCATGTTTTCTTT. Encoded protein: CASSFSGGGNRGHVFF.